The rows below give T cell receptor beta chains drawn from one sample of a study of shared clonotypes between healthy human individuals. Sequenced by immunoSEQ multiplex PCR; TCRdb stores in-frame clones only, minus some. The sample includes millions of clones, 90% to 95% of them seen just once. The sequenced sample consisted of naive CD4+ T cells sorted from blood. All receptors come from a man between 18 and 29 years old in good health. CDR3s include the opening cysteine and the closing phenylalanine or tryptophan. The D gene is left open where the match is weak. Size is stated for part of the rows, as once, few or many counts, or as a class when the clone is expanded.

TRBJ1-1	NA	TRBV6-1	NA	14	CASSSRDKNTEAFF	TGTGCCAGCAGTTCTAGGGACAAGAACACTGAAGCTTTCTTT
TRBJ2-1	TRBD2	TRBV6-4	NA	15	CASSEEAGRYNEQFF	TGTGCCAGCAGTGAGGAAGCGGGGAGGTACAATGAGCAGTTCTTC
TRBJ1-6	NA	TRBV7-3	NA	14	CASSLSSYNSPLHF	TGTGCCAGCAGCTTAAGTTCCTATAATTCACCCCTCCACTTT
TRBJ2-5	NA	TRBV7-2	once	14	CASSLSRDQETQYF	TGTGCCAGCAGCTTATCTCGGGATCAAGAGACCCAGTACTTC
TRBJ2-7	TRBD2	TRBV7-2	NA	15	CASSPRTSVSYEQYF	TGTGCCAGCAGCCCGAGGACTAGCGTCTCCTACGAGCAGTACTTC
TRBJ2-3	NA	TRBV11-2	NA	14	CASSVGGSIDTQYF	TGTGCCAGCAGCGTGGGTGGGAGTATAGATACGCAGTATTTT
TRBJ1-1	NA	TRBV5-6	NA	11	CASSSGVEAFF	TGTGCCAGCAGCTCCGGGGTGGAAGCTTTCTTT
TRBJ2-1	TRBD2	TRBV5-6	NA	15	CASSLGSSGWNEQFF	TGTGCCAGCAGCTTGGGGTCTAGCGGGTGGAATGAGCAGTTCTTC
TRBJ2-5	TRBD1	TRBV7-9	NA	16	CASSLGQTGGLETQYF	TGTGCCAGCAGCTTAGGGCAGACAGGGGGCTTGGAGACCCAGTACTTC
TRBJ2-7	TRBD2	TRBV6-5	NA	15	CASSYLAGGPHEQYF	TGTGCCAGCAGTTACCTAGCGGGAGGGCCCCACGAGCAGTACTTC
TRBJ1-1	NA	TRBV30	NA	14	CAWRQAGARTEAFF	TGTGCCTGGAGGCAGGCGGGGGCCAGGACTGAAGCTTTCTTT
TRBJ2-1	TRBD2	TRBV10-3	NA	13	CATGTSDYNEQFF	TGTGCCACCGGGACTAGCGACTACAATGAGCAGTTCTTC
TRBJ2-1	TRBD2	TRBV7-9	NA	17	CASSLSAGLADHNEQFF	TGTGCCAGCAGCTTATCGGCGGGACTAGCGGATCACAATGAGCAGTTCTTC
TRBJ1-4	TRBD1	TRBV5-1	NA	15	CASSFSGTGNEKLFF	TGCGCCAGCAGCTTCTCCGGGACAGGGAACGAAAAACTGTTTTTT
TRBJ2-2	NA	TRBV11-2	NA	13	CASSLGIPGELFF	TGTGCCAGCAGTTTAGGGATACCCGGGGAGCTGTTTTTT
TRBJ1-3	TRBD1	TRBV4-2	NA	17	CASSQQRQGGSGNTIYF	TGTGCCAGCAGCCAGCAACGACAGGGAGGCTCTGGAAACACCATATATTTT
TRBJ2-1	NA	TRBV18	once	14	CASSPPGAYNEQFF	TGTGCCAGCTCACCTCCGGGAGCATACAATGAGCAGTTCTTC
TRBJ1-2	NA	TRBV9	NA	15	CASSVDARLFYGYTF	TGTGCCAGCAGCGTAGATGCCAGATTATTCTATGGCTACACCTTC